The T cell receptor beta chain under discussion was sequenced for a study of T-cell memory formation after mild COVID-19. V was clipped by 5 bases and J by 2 bases, with 14 bases between them. The CDR3 sequence is 15 residues long. In its sample, this clonotype was seen a few times. Its target is not known. General study points: Prior to infection, memory already included some responding clones, suggesting cross-reactive memory joined. Clones which contracted sat mainly in CM and EM if CD4+, and in EMRA if CD8+.

TCRdb ran MiXCR on the 5' RACE reads and lists one entry per CDR3 protein. The table records fewer than 200,000 distinct CDR3 sequences, about 18% of them present only once. The material sequenced was PBMCs or a T cell subset sorted from them (not recorded which). This clonotype was obtained from a man aged 18 to 29 who had mild COVID-19 (a few samples of this study predate the infection). Cell type and time point are not known. The chain carries TRBV12-3 or TRBV12-4 and TRBJ2-3; D might be TRBD1 or TRBD2, each matching 6 bases. CDR3 amino acids: CASSGVGGHTDTQYF. The CDR3 DNA is TGTGCCAGCAGTGGGGTCGGGGGCCACACAGATACGCAGTATTTT.